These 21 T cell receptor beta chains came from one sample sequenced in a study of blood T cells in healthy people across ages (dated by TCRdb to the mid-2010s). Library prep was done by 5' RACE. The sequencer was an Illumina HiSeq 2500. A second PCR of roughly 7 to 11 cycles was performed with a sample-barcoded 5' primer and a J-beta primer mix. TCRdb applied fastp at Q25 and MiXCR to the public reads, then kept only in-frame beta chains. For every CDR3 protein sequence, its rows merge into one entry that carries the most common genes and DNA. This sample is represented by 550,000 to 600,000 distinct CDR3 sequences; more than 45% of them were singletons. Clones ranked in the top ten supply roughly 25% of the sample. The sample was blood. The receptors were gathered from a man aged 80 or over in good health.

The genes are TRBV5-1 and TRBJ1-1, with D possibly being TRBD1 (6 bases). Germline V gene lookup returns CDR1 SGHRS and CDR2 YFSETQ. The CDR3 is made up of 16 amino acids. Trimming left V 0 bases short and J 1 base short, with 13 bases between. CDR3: CASSLGLTRGNTEAFF. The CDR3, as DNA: TGCGCCAGCAGCTTGGGACTGACCAGGGGGAACACTGAAGCTTTCTTT.

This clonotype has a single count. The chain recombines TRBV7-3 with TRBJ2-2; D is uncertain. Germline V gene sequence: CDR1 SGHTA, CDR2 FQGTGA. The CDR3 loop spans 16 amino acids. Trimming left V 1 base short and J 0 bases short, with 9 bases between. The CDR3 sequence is CASSLMAGTNTGELFF. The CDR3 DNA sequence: TGTGCCAGCAGCTTAATGGCCGGAACGAACACCGGGGAGCTGTTTTTT.

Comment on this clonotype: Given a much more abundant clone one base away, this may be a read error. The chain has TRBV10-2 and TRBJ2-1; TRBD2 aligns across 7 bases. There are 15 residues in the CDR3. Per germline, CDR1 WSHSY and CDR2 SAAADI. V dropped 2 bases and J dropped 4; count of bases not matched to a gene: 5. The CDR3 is CASSEAAGAYNEQFF. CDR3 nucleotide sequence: TGCGCCAGCAGTGAGGCGGCGGGAGCGTACAATGAGCAGTTCTTC.

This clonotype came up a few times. This CDR3 reads CASSLVGTGGKVGYTF. For the CDR3, the DNA is TGTGCCAGCAGTTTGGTGGGAACAGGGGGCAAGGTTGGCTACACCTTC. V usage is TRBV12-3 or TRBV12-4 and J usage is TRBJ1-2, with 9 positions matching TRBD1. Losses at the gene ends were 3 bases for V and 7 bases for J; bases not matched to a gene: 12. The CDR3 is 16 amino acids.

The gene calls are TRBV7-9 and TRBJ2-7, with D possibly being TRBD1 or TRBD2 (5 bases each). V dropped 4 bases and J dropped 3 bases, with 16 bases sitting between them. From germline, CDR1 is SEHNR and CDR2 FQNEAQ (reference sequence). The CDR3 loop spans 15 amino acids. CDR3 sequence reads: CASSWEPGRVYEQYF. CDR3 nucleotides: TGTGCCAGCAGCTGGGAGCCGGGACGGGTCTACGAGCAGTACTTC.

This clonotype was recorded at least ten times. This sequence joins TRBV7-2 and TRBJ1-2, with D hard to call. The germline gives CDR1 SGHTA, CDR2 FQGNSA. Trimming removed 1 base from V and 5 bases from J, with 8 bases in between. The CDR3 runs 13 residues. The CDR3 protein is CASSLEQGYGYTF. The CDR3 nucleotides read TGTGCCAGCAGCTTAGAGCAAGGTTATGGCTACACCTTC.

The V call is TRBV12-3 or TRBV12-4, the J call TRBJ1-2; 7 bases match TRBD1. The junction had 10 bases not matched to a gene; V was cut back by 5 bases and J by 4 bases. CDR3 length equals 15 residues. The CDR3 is CASSHTGAMVYGYTF. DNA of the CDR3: TGTGCCAGCAGTCACACAGGGGCGATGGTCTATGGCTACACCTTC.

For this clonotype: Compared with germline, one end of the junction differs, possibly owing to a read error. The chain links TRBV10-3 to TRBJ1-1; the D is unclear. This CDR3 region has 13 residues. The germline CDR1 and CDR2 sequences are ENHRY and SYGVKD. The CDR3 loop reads CAISESWTTETFF. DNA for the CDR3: TGTGCCATCAGTGAGTCTTGGACCACTGAAACTTTCTTT.

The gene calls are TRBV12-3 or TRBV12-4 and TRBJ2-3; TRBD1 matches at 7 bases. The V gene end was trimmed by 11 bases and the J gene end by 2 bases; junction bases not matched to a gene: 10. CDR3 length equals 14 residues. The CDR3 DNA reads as TGTGCCGGCGCCAGGGACAGAAACACAGATACGCAGTATTTT. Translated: CAGARDRNTDTQYF.

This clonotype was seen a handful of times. CDR3 nucleotide sequence: TGCAGCGCGACCTTTAGCGGGGGGAGCACAGATACGCAGTATTTT. This sequence encodes CSATFSGGSTDTQYF. V and J are TRBV29-1 and TRBJ2-3, with 10 bases identical to TRBD2. Trimming at V came to 7 bases and at J to 0 bases, leaving 7 bases not matched to a gene. This CDR3 comprises 15 residues. CDR1 is SQVTM and CDR2 is ANQGSEA in the germline V gene.

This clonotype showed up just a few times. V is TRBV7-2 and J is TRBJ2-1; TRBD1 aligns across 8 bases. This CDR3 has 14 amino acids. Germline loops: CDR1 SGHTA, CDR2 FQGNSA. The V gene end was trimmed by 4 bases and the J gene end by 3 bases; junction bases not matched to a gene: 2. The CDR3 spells CASSSDRVYNEQFF. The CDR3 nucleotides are TGTGCCAGCAGCTCGGACAGGGTCTACAATGAGCAGTTCTTC.

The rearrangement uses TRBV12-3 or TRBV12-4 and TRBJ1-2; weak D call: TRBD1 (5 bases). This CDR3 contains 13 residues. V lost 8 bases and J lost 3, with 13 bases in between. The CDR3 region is CASVGDRDYGYTF. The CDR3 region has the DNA TGTGCCAGCGTTGGGGACCGGGACTATGGCTACACCTTC.

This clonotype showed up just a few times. This CDR3 reads CAIQDGANYGYTF. The CDR3 DNA sequence: TGTGCCATTCAGGACGGGGCTAACTATGGCTACACCTTC. The chain uses TRBV10-3 and TRBJ1-2; no clear D. V was cut by 9 bases and J by 0 bases, with 11 bases left in between. The germline V gene encodes CDR1 ENHRY and CDR2 SYGVKD. The CDR3 covers 13 residues.

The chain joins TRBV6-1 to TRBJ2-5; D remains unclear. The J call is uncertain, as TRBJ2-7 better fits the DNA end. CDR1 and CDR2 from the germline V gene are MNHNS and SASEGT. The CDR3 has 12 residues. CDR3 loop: CASSKFVGEQYF. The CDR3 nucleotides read TGTGCCAGCAGCAAATTTGTTGGCGAGCAGTACTTC.

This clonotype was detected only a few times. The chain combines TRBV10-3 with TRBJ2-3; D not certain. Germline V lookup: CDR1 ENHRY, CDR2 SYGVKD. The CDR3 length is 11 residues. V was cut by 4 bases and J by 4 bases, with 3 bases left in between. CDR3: CAISVADTQYF. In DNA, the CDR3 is TGTGCCATCAGTGTCGCAGATACGCAGTATTTT.

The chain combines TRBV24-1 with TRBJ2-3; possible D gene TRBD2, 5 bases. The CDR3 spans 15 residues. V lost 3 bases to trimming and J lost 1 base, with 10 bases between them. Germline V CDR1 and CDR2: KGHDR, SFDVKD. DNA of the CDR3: TGTGCCACCAGTGATCCAGCGGTGGGCACAGATACGCAGTATTTT. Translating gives CATSDPAVGTDTQYF.

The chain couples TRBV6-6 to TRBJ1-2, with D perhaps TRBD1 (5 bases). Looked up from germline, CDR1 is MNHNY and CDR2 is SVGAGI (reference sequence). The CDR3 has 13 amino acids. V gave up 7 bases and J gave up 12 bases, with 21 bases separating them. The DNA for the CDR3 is TGTGCCAGCACTACGAGGGGCTCGGGCGGCAACACCTTC. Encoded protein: CASTTRGSGGNTF.

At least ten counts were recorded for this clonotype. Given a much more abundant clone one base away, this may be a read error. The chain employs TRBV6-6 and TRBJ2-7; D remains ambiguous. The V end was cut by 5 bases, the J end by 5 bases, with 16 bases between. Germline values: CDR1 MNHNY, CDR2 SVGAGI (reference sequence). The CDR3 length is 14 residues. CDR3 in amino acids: CASSDAPPANEQYF. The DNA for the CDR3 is TGTGCCAGCAGTGACGCCCCGCCGGCGAACGAGCAGTACTTC.

The CDR3 DNA is TGTGCCAGCAGTTTTCCGGGACAGGGGATCTACGAGCAGTACTTC. Amino acid sequence: CASSFPGQGIYEQYF. The rearrangement joins TRBV6-6 to TRBJ2-7; 10 positions match TRBD1. The V and J ends lost 4 bases and 3 bases, in that order; junction bases with no gene match: 6. Germline V gene data show CDR1 as MNHNY and CDR2 as SVGAGI (reference sequence). The CDR3 contains 15 residues.

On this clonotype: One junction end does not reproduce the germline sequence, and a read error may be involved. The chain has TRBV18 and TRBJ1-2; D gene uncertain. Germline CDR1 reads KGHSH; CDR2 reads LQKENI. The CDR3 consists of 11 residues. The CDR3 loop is CANSTDYGYTF. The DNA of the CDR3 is TGTGCCAACTCAACGGATTATGGCTACACCTTC.

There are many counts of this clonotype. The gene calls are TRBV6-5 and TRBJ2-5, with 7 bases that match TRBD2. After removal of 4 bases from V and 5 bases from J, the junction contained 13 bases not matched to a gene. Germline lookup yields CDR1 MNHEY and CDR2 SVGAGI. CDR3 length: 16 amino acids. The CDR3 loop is CASSFFDGHGRETQYF. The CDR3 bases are TGTGCCAGCAGTTTCTTCGATGGACACGGGAGGGAGACCCAGTACTTC.